These T cell receptor beta chains were read from a single sample in a study of beta chain features in type 1 diabetes. Measured with immunoSEQ multiplex PCR; TCRdb has only the in-frame clones, and not every one. In the table there are about 270,000 clones, 14% of which are singletons. The sequencing input was naive CD4+ T cells from blood. Receptors originate from a young man with type 1 diabetes. Both conserved end residues are part of each CDR3. The D gene is left open where the match is weak. A clone size is listed for some rows: how often the clone was seen (once, few, many), or a class if it is expanded.

j_call clone_size d_call v_call cdr3_nt cdr3_aa
TRBJ2-7 few TRBD2 TRBV2 TGTGCCAGCGGGGAGGGAACAGTGGAGTACTACGAGCAGTACTTC CASGEGTVEYYEQYF
TRBJ2-3 few TRBD2 TRBV27 TGTGCCAGCAGTTTACGGGGACTAGCAACAGATACGCAGTATTTT CASSLRGLATDTQYF
TRBJ2-5 NA NA TRBV2 TGTGCCGGTAGACAGGCGCAAGAGACCCAGTACTTC CAGRQAQETQYF
TRBJ1-1 NA TRBD1 TRBV18 TGTGCCAGCTCACCTCGGACAGGGGAGGTAGCTTTCTTT CASSPRTGEVAFF
TRBJ2-5 few NA TRBV2 TGTGCCAGCAGTTTTGAAGGGGGTCTCCAAGAGACCCAGTACTTC CASSFEGGLQETQYF
TRBJ2-7 few NA TRBV30 TGTGCCTGGAGTGTAGGATACGGGGCCTACGAGCAGTACTTC CAWSVGYGAYEQYF
TRBJ1-2 few NA TRBV7-3 TGTGCCAGCAGCCCCCAGCAGGGTAGCTATGGCTACACCTTC CASSPQQGSYGYTF
TRBJ1-1 few NA TRBV19 TGTGCCAGTACCCATCGGGAGAACACTGAAGCTTTCTTT CASTHRENTEAFF
TRBJ2-5 NA TRBD2 TRBV6-1 TGTGCCAGCGGTGCGGGAGGGGTCGGAGAGACCCAGTACTTC CASGAGGVGETQYF
TRBJ2-5 NA NA TRBV6-1 TGTGCCAGCAGTCGCCCTCCGGACAGCCAAGAGACCCAGTACTTC CASSRPPDSQETQYF
TRBJ2-1 NA TRBD2 TRBV5-1 TGCGCCAGCAGCGTGGTGGCCCAGGGACTATCCTCCTACAATGAGCAGTTCTTC CASSVVAQGLSSYNEQFF
TRBJ1-2 few NA TRBV30 TGTGCCTGCAACGGTCTAGACCTCTATGGCTACACCTTC CACNGLDLYGYTF
TRBJ2-1 NA TRBD1 TRBV7-9 TGTGCCAGCAGAGGCTTGCCGAGGGGGCGATTGGACCCGTACAATGAGCAGTTCTTC CASRGLPRGRLDPYNEQFF
TRBJ2-1 few NA TRBV25-1 TGTGCCAGCAGTGACCCGACTGACTACAATGAGCAGTTCTTC CASSDPTDYNEQFF
TRBJ1-5 NA NA TRBV19 TGTGCCAGTCAGGGTCCAAATCAGCCCCAGCATTTT CASQGPNQPQHF
TRBJ1-1 few TRBD1 TRBV5-4 TGTGCCAGCAGAACGATGACAGGGGGTGACACTGAAGCTTTCTTT CASRTMTGGDTEAFF
TRBJ2-1 NA TRBD2 TRBV9 TGTGCCAGCAGCGTCGGGGGACTAGCGGCTAACAATGAGCAGTTCTTC CASSVGGLAANNEQFF
TRBJ2-1 NA TRBD2 TRBV4-2 TGTGCCAGCAGCCAAGACGGGAGGCTTAACAATGAGCAGTTCTTC CASSQDGRLNNEQFF
TRBJ2-1 NA NA TRBV5-1 TGCGCCAGCAGCTTGGAAGTCCCTGATGGAGGTGAGCAGTTCTTC CASSLEVPDGGEQFF
TRBJ1-1 NA NA TRBV18 TGTGCCAGCTCACCAACAAGACACCGAAACACTGAAGCTTTCTTT CASSPTRHRNTEAFF
TRBJ1-5 NA NA TRBV28 TGTGCCAGCAATCAATCGGATCAGCCCCAGCATTTT CASNQSDQPQHF
TRBJ2-3 NA TRBD2 TRBV27 TGTGCCAGTTTGAGGCTAGCGGGCCTGGGGGATACGCAGTATTTT CASLRLAGLGDTQYF
TRBJ1-1 NA NA TRBV29-1 TGCAGCGTTGCCACAGGGATCAACACTGAAGCTTTCTTT CSVATGINTEAFF
TRBJ2-1 few TRBD2 TRBV9 TGTGCCAGCAGCGTTGTGGGGACTAGCGGGAGACGTGAGCAGTTCTTC CASSVVGTSGRREQFF
TRBJ2-7 few NA TRBV28 TGTGCCAGCGCCCTTCAGATTGTTTACGAGCAGTACTTC CASALQIVYEQYF
TRBJ2-5 NA TRBD1 TRBV30 TGTGCCTGGAGTGGACAGGGCAAGACCCAGTACTTC CAWSGQGKTQYF